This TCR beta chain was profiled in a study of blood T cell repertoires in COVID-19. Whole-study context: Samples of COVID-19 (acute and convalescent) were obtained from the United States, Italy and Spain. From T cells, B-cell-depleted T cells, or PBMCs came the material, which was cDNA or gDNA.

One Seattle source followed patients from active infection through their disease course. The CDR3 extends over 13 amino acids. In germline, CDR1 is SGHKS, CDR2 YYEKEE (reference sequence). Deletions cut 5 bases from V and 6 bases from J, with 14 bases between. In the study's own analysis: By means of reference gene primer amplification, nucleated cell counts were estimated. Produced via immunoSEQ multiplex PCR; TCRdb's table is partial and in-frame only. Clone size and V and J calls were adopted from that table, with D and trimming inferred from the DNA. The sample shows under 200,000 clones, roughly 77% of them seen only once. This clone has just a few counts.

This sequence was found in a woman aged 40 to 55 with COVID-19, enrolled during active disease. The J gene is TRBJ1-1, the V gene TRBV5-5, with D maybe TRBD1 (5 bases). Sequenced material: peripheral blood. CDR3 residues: CASSFQGSPEAFF. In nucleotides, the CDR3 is TGTGCCAGCAGTTTTCAGGGATCGCCTGAAGCTTTCTTT.